The present T cell receptor beta chain was sequenced within a study of T-cell memory formation after mild COVID-19 (dated by TCRdb to about 2021). A note on the overall study: TCR sequence clusters from the two donors were found to be largely donor specific. Two young, previously healthy adult volunteers, one female and one male, were included in the cohort. Longitudinal TCRalpha and TCRbeta repertoire sequencing tracked T-cell clones expanding and contracting after mild COVID-19 in a couple of donors.

Study-wide findings and limitations: Clones that contracted from day 15 to 85 showed balanced CD4/CD8 phenotypes, whereas a second wave of clones that expanded from day 15 to 37 leaned towards CD4+. SARS-CoV-2 specificity of the second-wave clones peaking on day 37 was not confirmed. Some responding clones were found in pre-infection memory, which suggests that pre-existing cross-reactive memory T cells took part in the SARS-CoV-2 response. Contracting CD4+ clones were found mainly in CM and EM memory subsets, while CD8+ clones were enriched in EMRA. The study covered only a couple of mild cases, and larger cohorts including severe cases with pre-infection samples were considered necessary.

Ficoll-Paque density gradient centrifugation was the method used to isolate PBMCs. This clonotype was counted a few times. Its target antigen remains unknown. No base quality information exists; no much larger clone differs at one position. Germline trimming amounts to 7 bases on V and 1 base on J, with 4 as the count of junction bases outside the gene matches. The germline V gene (reference sequence) sets CDR1 to SGHKS and CDR2 to YYEKEE. The CDR3 runs 13 amino acids, cysteine and phenylalanine included. Of all the DNA, just the CDR3 is kept, 39 bases in frame from base 1. The run used an Illumina NovaSeq 6000. Using 5'RACE with constant-segment primers, TCRalpha and TCRbeta cDNA libraries were constructed, with sample barcodes and unique molecular identifiers added in the process. RNA was extracted from every sample with Trizol reagent. Library amplification was performed in two PCR steps, and a second sample barcode and Illumina TruSeq adapters were introduced in the second step. Libraries were sequenced on an Illumina NovaSeq with 2 x 150 bp paired-end reads. The original pipeline was this. With migec v1.2.7, reads were demultiplexed and then collapsed into UMI-guided consensus sequences. With mixcr v2.1.11, UMI consensuses were aligned to TRA and TRB V and J templates and assembled into clonotypes. Clonotypes were classified as expanded or contracted when called significant by both edgeR and NoisET, with noise models trained on biological replicates. For edgeR calls, the thresholds were a false discovery rate-adjusted p below 0.01 and a log2 fold-change of 1. As an exploratory analysis of dynamics, max-normalized trajectories of the 1000 most abundant clonotypes were examined with PCA combined with hierarchical clustering. The CD4 or CD8 phenotype of responding clones was assigned using the separately sequenced CD4+ and CD8+ repertoires. TCRdb reprocessing: public reads trimmed at Q25 with fastp, clones called with MiXCR, in-frame beta chains kept. Each CDR3 protein appears once, grouped with its most common genes and DNA. TCRdb's processing, not the authors', yielded these V and J calls. The sample table shows around 390,000 distinct CDR3 sequences, and roughly 15% are seen once. The ten largest clones represent around a fifth of the sample.

The sequence links TRBV5-5 to TRBJ2-5; TRBD2 lines up with 7 middle nucleotides. The clonotype was recovered from a man aged 18-30 years who had mild COVID-19 (a few samples of this study predate the infection). The sample titles of this study are shuffled in the database, so cell type and time point are left out; the donor was told from shared clones. The specimen was PBMCs or a T cell subset sorted from them (not recorded which). The DNA sequence reads TGTGCCAGCGGGAGGGAGGGCCAAGAGACCCAGTACTTC. Translated, it gives CASGREGQETQYF. Where the CDR3 stops, the reference TRBV5-5 and TRBJ2-5 genes take over; the full variable domain is DAGVTQSPTHLIKTRGQQVTLRCSPISGHKSVSWYQQVLGQGPQFIFQYYEKEERGRGNFPDRFSARQFPNYSSELNVNALLLGDSALYLCASGREGQETQYFGPGTRLLVL.